The 20 T cell receptor beta chains reported below all come from one sample, sequenced in a study of molecular identifiers for immune sequencing clone quantification listed by TCRdb under 2018. Library preparation was by PCR. The sequencer was a NextSeq 500. The public reads were run again by TCRdb, first through fastp at Q25 and then through MiXCR, and only productive beta chains were kept. Records with the same CDR3 protein are collapsed into one entry carrying the most frequent genes and DNA. A total of more than 550,000 distinct CDR3 sequences appear in this sample, around 25% of them only once. Together, the top ten hold about 0.84% of the sample. Source material: naive CD8+ T cells from blood, with Jurkat cell RNA spiked in. In the paper's terms, the cell subset or site label means: FACS-sorted CD8+CD4-CCR7+CD45RA+ naive T cells. These receptors were taken from a human donor in good health. Some libraries in this study had Jurkat cell RNA spiked in.

The chain recombines TRBV29-1 with TRBJ2-1; 7 bases map to TRBD2. The CDR3 runs to 14 residues. Germline lookup yields CDR1 SQVTM and CDR2 ANQGSEA. V lost 5 bases to trimming and J lost 3 bases; unmatched junction nucleotides: 7. CDR3 sequence reads: CSVFGRALYNEQFF. CDR3 DNA sequence: TGCAGCGTTTTTGGGAGGGCCCTCTACAATGAGCAGTTCTTC.

This clonotype came up a few times. The junction departs from germline at one end; a sequencing error may be responsible. The chain combines TRBV7-7 with TRBJ2-1; TRBD2 is a possible D gene (6 bases). The CDR3 covers 16 residues. Germline values: CDR1 SSHAT, CDR2 FNYEAQ (reference sequence). The CDR3 loop is CASSPASGRSYNEQFF. CDR3 in DNA: TGTGCTAGCAGCCCGGCGTCGGGGAGGTCCTACAATGAGCAGTTCTTC.

V is TRBV7-8 and J is TRBJ1-2, with 10 bases fitting TRBD1. The CDR3 is 16 amino acids. V was pared by 5 bases and J by 1 base, with 7 bases of the junction left unmatched. CDR1 and CDR2 (germline): SGHVS, FQNEAQ. This chain's CDR3 is CASSPLDRGINYGYTF. The CDR3 DNA follows: TGTGCCAGCAGCCCGCTGGACAGGGGGATTAACTATGGCTACACCTTC.

At least ten counts were recorded for this clonotype. The chain has TRBV10-3 and TRBJ2-6; 7 bases line up with TRBD1. CDR3 length equals 17 residues. The germline gives CDR1 ENHRY, CDR2 SYGVKD. V gave up 5 bases and J gave up 1 base; unmatched junction bases: 8. CDR3 DNA sequence: TGTGCCATCAGTCGAGGGGACAGCCTGTCTGGGGCCAACGTCCTGACTTTC. It translates to CAISRGDSLSGANVLTF.

Notes on this clonotype: A single base separates this from a much larger clone, so it may be a read error. The chain joins TRBV6-5 to TRBJ2-1, with D perhaps TRBD2 (6 bases). V lost 0 bases to trimming and J lost 10 bases, with 19 bases between them. Germline V gives CDR1 MNHEY, CDR2 SVGAGI. The CDR3 sequence is 16 residues long. The CDR3 DNA reads as TGTGCCAGCAGTTACTCTGGGGCGGGAAGCTCCTACGAGCAGTTCTTC. Translation: CASSYSGAGSSYEQFF.

This chain links TRBV7-9 with TRBJ2-1, with D possibly matching TRBD2 (5 bases). CDR3 size: 12 residues. Germline CDR1 SEHNR, CDR2 FQNEAQ (reference sequence). Between the trimmed V and J ends, which lost 5 bases and 10 bases, there was a span of 12 bases. The CDR3 DNA follows: TGTGCCAGCAGCCACGGGATTTACGAGCAGTTCTTC. Encoded protein: CASSHGIYEQFF.

In regard to this clonotype: One base away lies a much larger clone, so this may be a sequencing read error. This chain links TRBV4-3 with TRBJ2-7; 7 nucleotides align to TRBD2. This CDR3 comprises 15 residues. The J segment lost 7 bases and the V segment lost 4 bases, leaving 13 bases of the junction unmatched. Germline CDR1 reads LGHNA; CDR2 reads YSLEER. This chain's CDR3 is CASSRLGTIGEEQYF. The CDR3 DNA reads as TGCGCCAGCAGCCGGCTTGGGACTATCGGGGAGGAGCAGTACTTC.

The J gene is TRBJ2-1, the V gene TRBV19; 8 bases are shared with TRBD2. Germline assignment: CDR1 LNHDA and CDR2 SQIVND (reference sequence). V lost 1 base to trimming and J lost 0 bases; unmatched junction nucleotides: 5. The CDR3 has 17 amino acids. For the CDR3, the DNA is TGTGCCAGTAGTATAGTTGTAGCGGGGAGCTCCTACAATGAGCAGTTCTTC. Protein: CASSIVVAGSSYNEQFF.

This clonotype showed up many times. The chain links TRBV30 to TRBJ2-7; D perhaps matches TRBD1 (6 bases). From germline, CDR1 is GTSNPN and CDR2 SVGIG (reference sequence). Trimming stripped 2 bases from V and 7 bases from J, with 12 bases between. CDR3 length equals 12 residues. CDR3 DNA: TGTGCCTGGAGTCAGGGGTCTTTGGAGCAGTACTTC. Protein: CAWSQGSLEQYF.

This clonotype was recorded many times. This chain connects TRBV7-9 to TRBJ2-5; 7 bases line up with TRBD2. The CDR3 loop spans 15 amino acids. After removal of 0 bases from V and 1 base from J, the junction contained 2 bases not matched to a gene. Looked up from germline, CDR1 is SEHNR and CDR2 is FQNEAQ (reference sequence). CDR3 amino acids: CASSLAERGQETQYF. DNA for the CDR3: TGTGCCAGCAGCTTAGCGGAGCGGGGCCAAGAGACCCAGTACTTC.

This clonotype was found many times. The chain recombines TRBV12-3 or TRBV12-4 with TRBJ2-2, with D tentatively TRBD1 (5 bases). The CDR3 contains 13 residues. The V gene lost 6 bases and the J gene lost 4 bases, with 9 bases spanning the gap. CDR3 sequence: CASSPRGTGELFF. CDR3 coding DNA: TGTGCCAGCAGCCCTAGGGGCACCGGGGAGCTGTTTTTT.

The table lists this clonotype with a count of one. It may be a read error: a sequence one base away is much more abundant. The J gene is TRBJ2-3, the V gene TRBV29-1; D may be TRBD2 (7 bases). Trimming removed 6 bases from V and 6 bases from J, with 25 bases in between. CDR3 length: 16 residues. Germline CDR1 SQVTM, CDR2 ANQGSEA. The CDR3 region is CSVVGGTTYIVDTQYF. DNA of the CDR3: TGCAGCGTCGTAGGGGGGACTACCTATATCGTCGATACGCAGTATTTT.

This clonotype has a handful of counts. This sequence joins TRBV30 and TRBJ1-6, with D maybe TRBD1 (6 bases). The CDR3 loop spans 16 amino acids. The germline gives CDR1 GTSNPN, CDR2 SVGIG (reference sequence). V dropped 5 bases and J dropped 0 bases, with 14 bases sitting between them. The CDR3 is CAWEGHLSSYNSPLHF. CDR3 DNA sequence: TGTGCCTGGGAGGGACATCTGAGCTCCTATAATTCACCCCTCCACTTT.

The sample holds a few counts of this clonotype. This chain joins TRBV30 and TRBJ2-6; D could derive from TRBD1 or TRBD2 (5 bases each). Germline CDR1 reads GTSNPN; CDR2 reads SVGIG (reference sequence). The germline V and J ends were trimmed by 3 bases and 0 bases, with 6 bases remaining between them. The CDR3 contains 14 residues. CDR3 amino acids: CAWRGDSGANVLTF. DNA for the CDR3: TGTGCCTGGAGGGGGGACTCTGGGGCCAACGTCCTGACTTTC.

This clonotype was counted ten times or more. The V gene is TRBV7-8, the J gene TRBJ1-1; no reliable D call. V was shortened by 1 base and J by 0 bases, with 12 bases between the two germline ends. CDR1 and CDR2 (germline): SGHVS, FQNEAQ. The CDR3 is made up of 16 amino acids. The CDR3 coding sequence is TGTGCCAGCAGCTTAGGGGCAGACTTGATGAACACTGAAGCTTTCTTT. This gives the protein CASSLGADLMNTEAFF.

This clonotype was seen at least ten times. This chain connects TRBV12-3 or TRBV12-4 to TRBJ2-1; 8 bases are a match to TRBD2. The J segment lost 6 bases and the V segment lost 1 base, leaving 2 bases of the junction unmatched. The CDR3 has 14 residues. The CDR3 sequence is CASSLVAGSNEQFF. CDR3 bases: TGTGCCAGCAGTTTAGTAGCGGGGTCCAATGAGCAGTTCTTC.

This clonotype appeared a few times. The V gene is TRBV7-9, the J gene TRBJ2-1; 8 positions agree with TRBD1. J was trimmed by 2 bases and V by 5 bases; bases with no gene match: 11. The CDR3 sequence is 17 residues long. Looked up from germline, CDR1 is SEHNR and CDR2 is FQNEAQ (reference sequence). This CDR3 reads CASSPEWGQVPYNEQFF. CDR3 bases: TGTGCCAGCAGCCCGGAATGGGGACAGGTCCCCTACAATGAGCAGTTCTTC.

The chain employs TRBV4-2 and TRBJ1-2, with 7 bases identical to TRBD1. The CDR3 is made up of 16 amino acids. Germline CDR1 is LGHNA and CDR2 is YNFKEQ. Losses at the gene ends were 4 bases for V and 5 bases for J; bases not matched to a gene: 13. CDR3 loop: CASSRDRAGGVYGYTF. DNA for the CDR3: TGTGCCAGCAGCCGAGATCGGGCAGGGGGTGTTTATGGCTACACCTTC.

This clonotype was seen a few times. This chain links TRBV2 with TRBJ2-5, with no clear D. The CDR3 loop spans 12 amino acids. Deletions cut 4 bases from V and 5 bases from J, with 8 bases between. Germline assignment: CDR1 SNHLY and CDR2 FYNNEI. CDR3 sequence: CASSGQAETQYF. For the CDR3, the DNA is TGTGCCAGCAGTGGTCAGGCGGAGACCCAGTACTTC.

Details on this clonotype: One base away lies a much larger clone, so this may be a sequencing read error. The rearrangement joins TRBV29-1 to TRBJ2-7; D might be TRBD1 or TRBD2, each matching 5 bases. The CDR3 has 13 residues. Looked up from germline, CDR1 is SQVTM and CDR2 is ANQGSEA. The CDR3 sequence: CGVVGTVTYEQYF. CDR3 sequence (DNA): TGCGGCGTTGTGGGGACGGTAACCTACGAGCAGTACTTC.